This T cell receptor (beta chain) came from a study of cytomegalovirus exposure and HLA in healthy donors. Study details: Approximately 180 million T cells yielded 100 million to 130 million unique TCR beta sequences, as an earlier analysis found. Study results and caveats: Cytomegalovirus status, reportedly, was diagnosed with high specificity and sensitivity by the classifier. An assumption of roughly uniform sequencing depth across donors underlay the presence/absence analyses.

The PCR used 60 Vbeta and 13 Jbeta primers. TCRdb's table, derived via immunoSEQ multiplex PCR, lists solely in-frame clones and lacks some. The sample carries 75,000 to 100,000 clones, less than 10% recorded once. V lost 10 bases, J lost 4 bases, and 13 bases lay in between. This CDR3 has 13 amino acids. CDR1 is SEHNR and CDR2 is FQNEAQ in the germline V gene (reference sequence). This clone was observed a handful of times. Its antigen is not known. This clonotype was obtained from a man aged 50-60 years in good health and CMV-seronegative. The chain is built from TRBV7-9 and TRBJ2-2; D is ambiguous. Sequencing was done on a sample of PBMCs. DNA for the CDR3: TGTGCCACCCTGAGCACGGGCACCGGGGAGCTGTTTTTT. As protein: CATLSTGTGELFF. Variable domain in full (rest from reference TRBV7-9 and TRBJ2-2): DTGVSQNPRHKITKRGQNVTFRCDPISEHNRLYWYRQTLGQGPEFLTYFQNEAQLEKSRLLSDRFSAERPKGSFSTLEIQRTEQGDSAMYLCATLSTGTGELFFGEGSRLTVL.